This TCR beta chain was observed in a study of blood T cell repertoires in COVID-19. Libraries were prepared by immunoSEQ multiplex PCR; TCRdb keeps only in-frame clonotypes and omits some of them. The sample carries 24,000 or so clones, 88% recorded once. The CDR3 is 17 amino acids. Material: peripheral blood. This chain links TRBV7-5 with TRBJ2-7; whether TRBD2, the table's D call, matches the DNA was not checked. TRBV7-5 is an annotated pseudogene. This clonotype was sampled from a man between 65 and 80 years old in a cohort sampled during active COVID-19. The CDR3 DNA sequence: TGTGCCAGAAGCTTACCCACGACGAGGGATTGTGCCTACGAGCAGTACTTC. Amino acids: CARSLPTTRDCAYEQYF.